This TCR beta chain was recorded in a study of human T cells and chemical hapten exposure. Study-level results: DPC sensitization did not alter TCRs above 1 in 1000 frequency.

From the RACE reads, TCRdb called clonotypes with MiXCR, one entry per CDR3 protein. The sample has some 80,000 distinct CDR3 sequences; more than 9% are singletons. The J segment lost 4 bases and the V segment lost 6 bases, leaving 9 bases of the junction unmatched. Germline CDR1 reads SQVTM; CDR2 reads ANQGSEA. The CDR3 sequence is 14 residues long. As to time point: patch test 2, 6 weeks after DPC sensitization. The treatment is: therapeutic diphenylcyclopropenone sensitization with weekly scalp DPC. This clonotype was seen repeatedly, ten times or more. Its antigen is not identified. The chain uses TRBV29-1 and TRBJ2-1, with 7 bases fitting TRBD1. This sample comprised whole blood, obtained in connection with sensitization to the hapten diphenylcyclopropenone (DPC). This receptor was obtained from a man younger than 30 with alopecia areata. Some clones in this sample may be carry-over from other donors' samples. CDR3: CSVTRTGQYNEQFF. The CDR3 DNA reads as TGCAGCGTCACGAGAACGGGACAGTACAATGAGCAGTTCTTC.